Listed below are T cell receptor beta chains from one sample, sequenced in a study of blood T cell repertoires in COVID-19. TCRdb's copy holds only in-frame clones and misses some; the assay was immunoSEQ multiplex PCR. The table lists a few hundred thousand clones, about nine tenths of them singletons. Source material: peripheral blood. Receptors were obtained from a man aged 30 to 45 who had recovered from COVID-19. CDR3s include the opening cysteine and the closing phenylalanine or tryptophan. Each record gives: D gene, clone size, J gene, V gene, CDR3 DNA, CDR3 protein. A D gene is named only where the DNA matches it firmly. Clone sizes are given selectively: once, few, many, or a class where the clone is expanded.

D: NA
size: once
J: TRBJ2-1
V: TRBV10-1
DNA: TGCGCCAGCAGTGATCCGGGATCCCCATATGAGCAGTTCTTC
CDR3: CASSDPGSPYEQFF

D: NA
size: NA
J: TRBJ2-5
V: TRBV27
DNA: TGTGCCAGCAGCTCCGGACAGGCGGGGGAGACCCAGTACTTC
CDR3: CASSSGQAGETQYF

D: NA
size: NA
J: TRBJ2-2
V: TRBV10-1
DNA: TGCGCCAGCAGTGATACAGTCTACACCGGGGAGCTGTTTTTT
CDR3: CASSDTVYTGELFF

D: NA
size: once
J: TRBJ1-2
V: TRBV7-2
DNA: TGTGCCAGCAGTGTACAAACCTCCTCCCTCGGCTACACCTTC
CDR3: CASSVQTSSLGYTF

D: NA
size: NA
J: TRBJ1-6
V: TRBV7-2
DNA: TGTGCCAGCAGCTTAGTCGGGCAGGGGCTGAATTCACCCCTCCACTTT
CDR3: CASSLVGQGLNSPLHF

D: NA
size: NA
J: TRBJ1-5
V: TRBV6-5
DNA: TGTGCCAGCATAGACGGGAATCAGCCCCAGCATTTT
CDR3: CASIDGNQPQHF

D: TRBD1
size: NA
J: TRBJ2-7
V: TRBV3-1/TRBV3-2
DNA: TGTGCCAGCAGCCAGCCTAAGGGACAGTCCTACGAGCAGTACTTC
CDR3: CASSQPKGQSYEQYF

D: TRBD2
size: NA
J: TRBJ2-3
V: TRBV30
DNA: TGTGCCTGGAATAGCGGGGGAGCGAGCACAGATACGCAGTATTTT
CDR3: CAWNSGGASTDTQYF

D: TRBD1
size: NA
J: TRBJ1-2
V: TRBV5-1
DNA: TGCGCCAGCAGCTTGGCCAGGGGGTCTGGCTACACCTTC
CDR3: CASSLARGSGYTF

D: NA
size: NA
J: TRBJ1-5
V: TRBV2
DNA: TGTGCCAGCAGTGAAGAAAACAGAAGGAGCAATCAGCCCCAGCATTTT
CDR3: CASSEENRRSNQPQHF

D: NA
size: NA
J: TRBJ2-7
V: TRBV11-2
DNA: TGTGCCAGCAGCTTAGATTTGAGCTACGAGCAGTACTTC
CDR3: CASSLDLSYEQYF

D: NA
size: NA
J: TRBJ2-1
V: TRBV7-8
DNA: TGTGCCAGCAGCTTATTCTCGAGCGATGAGCAGTTCTTC
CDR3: CASSLFSSDEQFF

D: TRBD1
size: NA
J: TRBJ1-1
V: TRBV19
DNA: TGTGCCAGTAAGGGCGAGGGCTTACAGGGGGCTTTCTTT
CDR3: CASKGEGLQGAFF

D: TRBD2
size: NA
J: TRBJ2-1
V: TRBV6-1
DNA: TGTGCCAGCAGTGAAGCGCGGCTAGCGGGGAAAAAGAGGTACAATGAGCAGTTCTTC
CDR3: CASSEARLAGKKRYNEQFF

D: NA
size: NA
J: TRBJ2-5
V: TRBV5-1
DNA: TGCGCCAGCAGCTCGAGACCGTCCCGGGGGGAGACCCAGTACTTC
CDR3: CASSSRPSRGETQYF

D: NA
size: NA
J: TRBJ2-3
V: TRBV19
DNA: TGTGCCAGTACAAACACAGATACGCAGTATTTT
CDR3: CASTNTDTQYF

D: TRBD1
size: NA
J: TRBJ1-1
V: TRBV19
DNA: TGTGCCAGTAGTAGGGACAGGGGGCCTGAAGCTTTCTTT
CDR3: CASSRDRGPEAFF

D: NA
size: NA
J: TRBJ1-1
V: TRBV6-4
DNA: TGTGCCAGCAGTGACAAGAGGGGGACAAGTGAAGCTTTCTTT
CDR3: CASSDKRGTSEAFF

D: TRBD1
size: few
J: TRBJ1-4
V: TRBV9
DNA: TGTGCCAGCAGCGTAGAAGCCCAGGGGGATGAAAAACTGTTTTTT
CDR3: CASSVEAQGDEKLFF

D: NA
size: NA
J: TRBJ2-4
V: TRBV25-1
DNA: TGTGCCAGCAATTCCCAGGCAAACATTCAGTACTTC
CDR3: CASNSQANIQYF

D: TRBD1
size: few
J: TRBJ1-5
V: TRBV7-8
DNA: TGTGCCAGCAGCTCTGGACAGGGGGTCAATCAGCCCCAGCATTTT
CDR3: CASSSGQGVNQPQHF

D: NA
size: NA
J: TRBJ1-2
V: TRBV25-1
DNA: TGTGCCAGCAGTCAATACGGAGTCCTCTATGGCTACACCTTC
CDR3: CASSQYGVLYGYTF

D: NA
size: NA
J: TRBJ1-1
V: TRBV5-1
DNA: TGCGCCAGCAGCTTGGGGACAGAAGAAGCTTTCTTT
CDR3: CASSLGTEEAFF

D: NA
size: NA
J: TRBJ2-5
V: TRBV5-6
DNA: TGTGCCAGCAGCTTGATTAGAGCAGGGGAAGATTTCGAGACCCAGTACTTC
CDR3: CASSLIRAGEDFETQYF

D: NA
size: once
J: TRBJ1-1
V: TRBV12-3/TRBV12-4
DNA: TGTGCCAGCAGTTTATCAGAGAGGACTGAAGCTTTCTTT
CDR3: CASSLSERTEAFF

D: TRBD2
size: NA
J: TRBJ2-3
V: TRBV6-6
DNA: TGTGCCAGCACAGGACTAGCTCCAGATACGCAGTATTTT
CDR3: CASTGLAPDTQYF

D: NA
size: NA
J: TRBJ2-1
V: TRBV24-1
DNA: TGTGCCACCAGTGATCAGGCCGGACGGGGGCAGTTCTTC
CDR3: CATSDQAGRGQFF

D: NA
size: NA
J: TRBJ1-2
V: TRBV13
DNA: TGTGCCAGCAGCCATAATACAGGCTTTAACTATGGCTACACCTTC
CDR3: CASSHNTGFNYGYTF

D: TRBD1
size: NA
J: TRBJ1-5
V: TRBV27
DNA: TGTGCCAGCAGTACAGGGGGCCCCGATCAGCCCCAGCATTTT
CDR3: CASSTGGPDQPQHF

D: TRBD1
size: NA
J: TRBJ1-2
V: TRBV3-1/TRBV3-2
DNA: TGTGCCAGCGGGACAGGGGGAATAAACTATGGCTACACCTTC
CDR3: CASGTGGINYGYTF

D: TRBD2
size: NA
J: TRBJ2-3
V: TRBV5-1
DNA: TGCGCCAGCAGCTTGAAGCGGGGGGGCACAGATACGCAGTATTTT
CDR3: CASSLKRGGTDTQYF

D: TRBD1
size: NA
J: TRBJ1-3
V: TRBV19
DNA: TGTGCCAGTAGTACCGCTCGTCGGACAGGGGGCCTTGGAAACACCATATATTTT
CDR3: CASSTARRTGGLGNTIYF

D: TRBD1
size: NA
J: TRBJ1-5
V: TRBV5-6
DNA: TGTGCCAGCATCAACTGGGGGACAGCGTATCCGAATCAGCCCCAGCATTTT
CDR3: CASINWGTAYPNQPQHF

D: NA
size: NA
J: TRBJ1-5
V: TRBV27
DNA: TGTGCCAGCAGTTTGTCTCGGGGCAATCAGCCCCAGCATTTT
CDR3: CASSLSRGNQPQHF

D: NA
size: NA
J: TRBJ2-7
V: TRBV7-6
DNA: TGTGCCAGCAGCTTAAGTGCAACCACAGGAAGAGAGAACGAGCAGTACTTC
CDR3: CASSLSATTGRENEQYF

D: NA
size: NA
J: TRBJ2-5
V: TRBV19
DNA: TGTGCCAGTAGTAAGCACAGGGACCAAGAGACCCAGTACTTC
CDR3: CASSKHRDQETQYF

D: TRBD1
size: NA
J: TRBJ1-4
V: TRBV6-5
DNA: TGTGCCAGCAGTTTGCGGACAGGGGAGTACGAAAAACTGTTTTTT
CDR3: CASSLRTGEYEKLFF

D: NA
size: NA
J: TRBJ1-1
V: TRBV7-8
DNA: TGTGCCAGCAGCCCGAGAGGGCCAACTGGGACTGAAGCTTTCTTT
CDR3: CASSPRGPTGTEAFF

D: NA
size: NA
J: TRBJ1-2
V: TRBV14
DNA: TGTGCCAGCAGCCTAAATAACTATGGCTACACCTTC
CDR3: CASSLNNYGYTF

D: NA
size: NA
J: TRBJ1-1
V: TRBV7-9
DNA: TGTGCCAGCAGCTTAGCCTCCCCGGGGGGGGCTTTCTTT
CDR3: CASSLASPGGAFF

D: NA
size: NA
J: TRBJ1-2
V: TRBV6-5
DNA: TGTGCCAGCAGTTCAGACAGGAGAAACTATGGCTACACCTTC
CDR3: CASSSDRRNYGYTF

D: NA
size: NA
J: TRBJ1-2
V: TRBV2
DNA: TGTGCCAGCAGTGCGGGACTCTATGGCTACACCTTC
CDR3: CASSAGLYGYTF

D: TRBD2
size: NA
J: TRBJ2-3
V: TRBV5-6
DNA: TGTGCCAGCAGCCTAAAAATGGGGGGGGACCCCACAGATACGCAGTATTTT
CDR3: CASSLKMGGDPTDTQYF

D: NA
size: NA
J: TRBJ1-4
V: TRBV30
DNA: TGTGCCTGGAGTCTTCGGCAGGATAATGAAAAACTGTTTTTT
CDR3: CAWSLRQDNEKLFF

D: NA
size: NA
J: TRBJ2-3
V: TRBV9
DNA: TGTGCCAGCACCTATGAGGGGGGCACAGATACGCAGTATTTT
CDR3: CASTYEGGTDTQYF

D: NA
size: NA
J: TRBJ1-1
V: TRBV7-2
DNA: TGTGCCAGCAGCTTATTAGCGGCAGGGAAGACTGAAGCTTTCTTT
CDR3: CASSLLAAGKTEAFF

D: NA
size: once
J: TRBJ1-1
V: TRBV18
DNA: TGTGCCAGCTCAGTGATAGAGGGGGCTGAAGCTTTCTTT
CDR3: CASSVIEGAEAFF

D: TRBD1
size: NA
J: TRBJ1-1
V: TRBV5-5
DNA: TGTGCCAGCAGCCCCAGGGACAGGGGGCGATTGTGGAACACTGAAGCTTTCTTT
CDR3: CASSPRDRGRLWNTEAFF

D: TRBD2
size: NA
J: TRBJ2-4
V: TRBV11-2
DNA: TGTGCCAGCAGCTTAGGTCATGGACTAGGACAAAACATTCAGTACTTC
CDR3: CASSLGHGLGQNIQYF

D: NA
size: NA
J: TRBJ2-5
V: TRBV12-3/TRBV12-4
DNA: TGTGCCAGCAGTGCAAGGGGGGGAGAGACCCAGTACTTC
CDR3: CASSARGGETQYF

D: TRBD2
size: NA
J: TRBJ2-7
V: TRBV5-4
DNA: TGTGCCAGCAGCCCGGGGGCGGGGGGGTACTCCTACGAGCAGTACTTC
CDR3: CASSPGAGGYSYEQYF

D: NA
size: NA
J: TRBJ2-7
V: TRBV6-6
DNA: TGTGCCAGCAGCCAGACGGGAGCCCAAGGGGAGCAGTACTTC
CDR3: CASSQTGAQGEQYF